Given below is one TCR beta chain in context. The antigen remains undetermined. Reverse transcription of extracted RNA yielded cDNA, which provided the sequencing template. Profiling relied on immunoSEQ multiplex PCR, and the TCRdb table lists in-frame clones only, not all of them. In the table there are about 69,000 clones, roughly three fifths of which are singletons. These data originate in a study of CD8+ T cells in alopecia areata. Study results and caveats: Patients shared TCRs less clearly than mice did, possibly owing to HLA.

This TCR derives from a human donor with alopecia areata. This specimen was CD8+ T cells sorted from blood, taken at week 0.

CDR3 sequence (DNA): TGTGCCAGCAGTGAGAACTACAATGAGCAGTTCTTC. Its protein is CASSENYNEQFF. The V gene is TRBV27, the J gene TRBJ2-1; D is ambiguous. The germline CDR1 and CDR2 sequences are MNHEY and SMNVEV (reference sequence). Trimming left V 5 bases short and J 3 bases short, with 5 bases between. The CDR3 is 12 amino acids.